This TCR beta chain comes out of a study of technical replicates of blood from a few donors. The CDR3 length is 11 residues. The V gene end was trimmed by 5 bases and the J gene end by 10 bases; junction bases not matched to a gene: 3. Germline V gene sequence: CDR1 SQVTM, CDR2 ANQGSEA. This clone was observed once. Repertoires were generated with immunoSEQ multiplex PCR, while TCRdb's copy carries only in-frame clones and drops some. The repertoire has some 85,000 clones, about 96% of them found once; the top ten carry approximately 0.3%. The chain combines TRBV29-1 with TRBJ2-1; TRBD2 aligns across 9 bases. The specimen was T cells isolated from PBMCs. This clonotype was obtained from a human donor in good health. The CDR3 spells CSVLAGPEQFF. CDR3 DNA: TGCAGCGTTCTAGCGGGACCCGAGCAGTTCTTC.